Sequencing of this T cell receptor beta chain was carried out in a study of T-cell memory formation after mild COVID-19. The CDR3 contains 17 residues. Germline trimming cut 5 bases from V and 3 bases from J; bases unmatched to any gene: 7. From the 5' RACE reads, TCRdb called clonotypes with MiXCR, one entry per CDR3 protein. The sample includes roughly 410,000 distinct CDR3 sequences, 20% to 25% of them seen just once. This clonotype was detected only a few times. The sequenced sample was PBMCs or a T cell subset sorted from them (not recorded which). The chain joins TRBV12-3 or TRBV12-4 to TRBJ2-6; TRBD1 aligns across 10 bases. This TCR was recovered from an adult woman who had mild COVID-19 (a few samples of this study predate the infection). Cell type and time point are not known. The CDR3 protein is CASSRRTGGDGANVLTF. The CDR3 nucleotides read TGTGCCAGCAGTCGGAGGACAGGGGGGGATGGGGCCAACGTCCTGACTTTC.